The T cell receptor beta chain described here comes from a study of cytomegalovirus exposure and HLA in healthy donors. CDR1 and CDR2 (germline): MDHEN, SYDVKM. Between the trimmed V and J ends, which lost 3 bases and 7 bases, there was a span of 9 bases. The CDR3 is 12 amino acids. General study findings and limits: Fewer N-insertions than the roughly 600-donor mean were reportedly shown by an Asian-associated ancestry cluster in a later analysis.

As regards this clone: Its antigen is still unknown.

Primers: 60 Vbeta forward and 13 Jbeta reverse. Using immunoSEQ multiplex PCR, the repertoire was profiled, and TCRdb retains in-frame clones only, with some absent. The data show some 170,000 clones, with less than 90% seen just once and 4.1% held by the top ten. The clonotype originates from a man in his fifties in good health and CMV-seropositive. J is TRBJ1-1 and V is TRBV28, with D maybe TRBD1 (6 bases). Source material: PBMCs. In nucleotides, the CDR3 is TGTGCCAGCAGTTTGCAGGGGAGTGAAGCTTTCTTT. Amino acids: CASSLQGSEAFF.